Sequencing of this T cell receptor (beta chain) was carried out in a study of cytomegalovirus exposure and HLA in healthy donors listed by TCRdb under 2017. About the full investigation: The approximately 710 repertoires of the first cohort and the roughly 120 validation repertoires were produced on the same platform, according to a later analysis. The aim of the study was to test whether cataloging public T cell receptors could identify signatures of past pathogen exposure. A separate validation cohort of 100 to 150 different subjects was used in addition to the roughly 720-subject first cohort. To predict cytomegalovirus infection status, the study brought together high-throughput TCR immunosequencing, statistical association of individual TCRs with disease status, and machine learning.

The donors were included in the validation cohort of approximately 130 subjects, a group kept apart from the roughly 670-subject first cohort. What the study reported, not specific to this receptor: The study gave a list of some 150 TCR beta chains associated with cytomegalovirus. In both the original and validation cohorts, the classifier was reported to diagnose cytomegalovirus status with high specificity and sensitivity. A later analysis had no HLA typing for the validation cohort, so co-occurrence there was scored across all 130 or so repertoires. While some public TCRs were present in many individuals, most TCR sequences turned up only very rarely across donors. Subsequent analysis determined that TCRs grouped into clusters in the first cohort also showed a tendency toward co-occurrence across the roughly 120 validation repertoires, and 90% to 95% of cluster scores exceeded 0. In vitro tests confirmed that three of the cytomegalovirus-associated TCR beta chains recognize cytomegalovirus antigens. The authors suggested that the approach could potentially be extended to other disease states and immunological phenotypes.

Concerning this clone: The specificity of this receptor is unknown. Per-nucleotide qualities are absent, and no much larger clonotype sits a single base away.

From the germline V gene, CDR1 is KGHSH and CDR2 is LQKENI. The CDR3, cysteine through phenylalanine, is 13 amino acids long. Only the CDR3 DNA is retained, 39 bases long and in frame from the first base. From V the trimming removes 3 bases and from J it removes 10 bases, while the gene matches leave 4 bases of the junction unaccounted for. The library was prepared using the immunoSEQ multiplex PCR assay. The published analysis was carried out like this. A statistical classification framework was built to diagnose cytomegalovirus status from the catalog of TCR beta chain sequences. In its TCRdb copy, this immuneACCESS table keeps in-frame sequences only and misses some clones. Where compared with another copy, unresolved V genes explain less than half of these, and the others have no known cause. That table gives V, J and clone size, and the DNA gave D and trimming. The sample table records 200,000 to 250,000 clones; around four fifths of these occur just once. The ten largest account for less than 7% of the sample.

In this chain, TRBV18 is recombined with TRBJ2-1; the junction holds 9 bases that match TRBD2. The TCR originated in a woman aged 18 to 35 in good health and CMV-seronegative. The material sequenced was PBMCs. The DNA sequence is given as TGTGCCAGCTCACCTCGAACTAGCGGGGAGCAGTTCTTC. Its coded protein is CASSPRTSGEQFF.